This is a list of T cell receptor beta chains from one sample in a study of T cells in tuberculosis. Assay: immunoSEQ multiplex PCR; the TCRdb copy retains only in-frame clones and omits some. The sample comprises about 32,000 clones, approximately 93% of which are singletons, and about 8% rests with the top ten. Sequencing was performed on PBMCs. These receptor sequences come from a donor aged 10-29 years with latent tuberculosis or without tuberculosis infection. Each CDR3 is given with its conserved first and last residue. The D gene is left open where the match is weak. The size entry is marked missing in some rows and otherwise reads once, few, many or a size class.

J gene,clone size,V gene,D gene,CDR3 DNA,CDR3 protein
TRBJ2-5,NA,TRBV5-6,NA,TGTGCCAGCAGCTCCCACCGAGGTGAGACCCAGTACTTC,CASSSHRGETQYF
TRBJ2-7,once,TRBV28,TRBD1,TGTGCCAGCAGTTTAACCCTTGGGACAGGGAACTACGAGCAGTACTTC,CASSLTLGTGNYEQYF
TRBJ1-2,NA,TRBV6-1,NA,TGTGCCAGCAGATTGGTACTGTTCCGGGATGGCTACACCTTC,CASRLVLFRDGYTF
TRBJ1-4,NA,TRBV5-1,TRBD1,TGCGCCAGCAGCTCCGGGACAGGGGAAACTAATGAAAAACTGTTTTTT,CASSSGTGETNEKLFF
TRBJ2-4,few,TRBV10-3,TRBD1,TGTGCCATCAGTGATGGGGCAGGGGGAAACATTCAGTACTTC,CAISDGAGGNIQYF
TRBJ2-3,NA,TRBV18,NA,TGTGCCAGCTCACAACAGCGGACTCCTAGCACAGATACGCAGTATTTT,CASSQQRTPSTDTQYF
TRBJ1-5,NA,TRBV10-2,NA,TGCGCCAGCAGTGAGCAATTGAGTCAGCCCCAGCATTTT,CASSEQLSQPQHF
TRBJ2-1,NA,TRBV28,NA,TGTGCCAGCAGTTTCCAGGGGCGAAGAAATGAGCAGTTCTTC,CASSFQGRRNEQFF
TRBJ2-1,NA,TRBV10-1,TRBD2,TGCGCCAGCAGTGATCAAGCGGGGGGACCTTTCGATGAGCAGTTCTTC,CASSDQAGGPFDEQFF
TRBJ1-4,NA,TRBV5-1,TRBD1,TGCGCCAGCAGCCGGACAGGGGGCGTAACTAATGAAAAACTGTTTTTT,CASSRTGGVTNEKLFF
TRBJ2-5,NA,TRBV30,NA,TGTGCCTGGAGCCCCCCGGGGTCCGATAAGACCCAGTACTTC,CAWSPPGSDKTQYF
TRBJ1-4,once,TRBV28,TRBD1,TGTGCCAGCAGTATGGAACAGGGGGCCGGTGAAAAACTGTTTTTT,CASSMEQGAGEKLFF
TRBJ1-2,NA,TRBV4-3,TRBD1,TGCGCCAGCAGCCAAGAAGACAGGGATGGCTACACCTTC,CASSQEDRDGYTF
TRBJ1-5,NA,TRBV6-5,NA,TGTGCCAGCAGTTCAAACTCTCAGCCCCAGCATTTT,CASSSNSQPQHF